This TCR beta chain is drawn from a study of T cell responses to AZD1222 COVID-19 vaccine. Study-level points and caveats: Seropositive AZD1222 recipients at baseline numbered only five or six. Clonal diversity may have been underestimated in mostly white British donors. Unmutated variant regions reportedly attract nearly half of all spike-specific TCRs.

J was trimmed by 1 base and V by 5 bases; bases with no gene match: 6. CDR1 is MDHEN, CDR2 SYDVKM, per germline. The CDR3 totals 16 residues. Regarding this clone: As yet, its antigen is unknown.

Sequencing used immunoSEQ multiplex PCR; TCRdb keeps in-frame clones, though not all of them. The sample lists 150,000 or so clones; roughly 87% were seen once. The receptor was derived from an adult in good health. This specimen consisted of peripheral blood, obtained on day 0 of AZD1222 vaccination. The chain joins TRBV28 to TRBJ2-1; 9 bases agree with TRBD1. The CDR3, as DNA: TGTGCCAGCAGTCCCTCGGGACAGGGTTCCTACAATGAGCAGTTCTTC. Encoded protein: CASSPSGQGSYNEQFF.